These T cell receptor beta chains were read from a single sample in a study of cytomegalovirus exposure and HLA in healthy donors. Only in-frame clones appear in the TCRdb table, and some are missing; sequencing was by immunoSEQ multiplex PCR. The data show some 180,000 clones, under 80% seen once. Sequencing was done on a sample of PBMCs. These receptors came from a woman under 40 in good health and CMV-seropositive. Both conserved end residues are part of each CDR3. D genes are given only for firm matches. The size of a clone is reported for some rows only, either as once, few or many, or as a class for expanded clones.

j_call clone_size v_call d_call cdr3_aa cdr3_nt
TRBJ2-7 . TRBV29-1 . CSVLQGIGYEQYF TGCAGCGTTCTCCAGGGTATCGGGTACGAGCAGTACTTC
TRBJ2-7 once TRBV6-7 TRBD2 CASSCTPGGPSYEQYF TGTGCCAGCAGTTGCACCCCGGGGGGGCCCTCCTACGAGCAGTACTTC
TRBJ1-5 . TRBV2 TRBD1 CASSDEDRGRSRGNQPQHF TGTGCCAGCAGCGATGAGGACAGGGGAAGGTCTAGGGGCAATCAGCCCCAGCATTTT
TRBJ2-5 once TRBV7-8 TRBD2 CASSTQGGGVQETQYF TGTGCCAGCAGCACCCAGGGCGGGGGGGTACAAGAGACCCAGTACTTC
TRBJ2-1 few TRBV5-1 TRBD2 CASSWRGTSGGNEQFF TGCGCCAGCAGCTGGAGGGGGACTAGCGGGGGGAATGAGCAGTTCTTC
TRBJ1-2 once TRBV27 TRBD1 CASSFSAGGNYGYTF TGTGCCAGCAGTTTTTCCGCAGGGGGTAACTATGGCTACACCTTC
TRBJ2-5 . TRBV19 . CASSIRFGETQYF TGTGCCAGTAGTATCCGGTTCGGAGAGACCCAGTACTTC
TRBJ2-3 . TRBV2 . CASRLTTDTQYF TGTGCCAGCAGACTTACCACAGATACGCAGTATTTT
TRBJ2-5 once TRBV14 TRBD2 CASSQDLAALRTQYF TGTGCCAGCAGCCAAGATCTAGCGGCGTTAAGGACCCAGTACTTC
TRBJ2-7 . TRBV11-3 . CASSFAGREFYEQYF TGTGCCAGCAGCTTTGCGGGACGCGAGTTCTACGAGCAGTACTTC
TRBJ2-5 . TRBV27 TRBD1 CASSWQNHFDRGGVETQYF TGTGCCAGCAGTTGGCAAAATCACTTCGACAGGGGTGGGGTGGAGACCCAGTACTTC
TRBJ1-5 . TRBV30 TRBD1 CAWQRSRGRSNQPQHF TGTGCCTGGCAACGAAGCAGGGGGCGAAGCAATCAGCCCCAGCATTTT
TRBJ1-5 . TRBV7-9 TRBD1 CASSPDRANQPQHF TGTGCCAGCAGCCCGGACAGGGCTAATCAGCCCCAGCATTTT
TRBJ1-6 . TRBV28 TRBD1 CASSLDRGWDNSPLHF TGTGCCAGCAGCCTCGACAGGGGCTGGGATAATTCACCCCTCCACTTT